Below, 11 T cell receptor beta chains from the same sample are listed, as sequenced in a study of blood T cell repertoires in COVID-19. Method: immunoSEQ multiplex PCR; TCRdb's copy keeps in-frame clones and lacks some. The sample holds 150,000 to 200,000 clones, less than 90% seen once. The specimen sequenced was peripheral blood. The origin of the receptors is a woman aged 70 to 79 with COVID-19, enrolled during active disease.

The chain uses TRBV27 and TRBJ2-1; 7 nucleotides match TRBD1. Germline CDR1 is MNHEY and CDR2 is SMNVEV (reference sequence). V lost 5 bases, J lost 1 base, and 11 bases stayed unmatched. This CDR3 has 17 amino acids. CDR3 loop: CASSPNLDRVSYNEQFF. DNA of the CDR3: TGTGCCAGCAGTCCTAACCTTGACAGGGTTTCCTACAATGAGCAGTTCTTC.

The genes are TRBV6-5 and TRBJ2-3; perhaps TRBD2 as D (5 bases). There are 13 residues in the CDR3. Per germline, CDR1 MNHEY and CDR2 SVGAGI. Trimming stripped 5 bases from V and 2 bases from J, with 8 bases between. The CDR3 DNA reads TGTGCCAGCAGTCGACTACTCACAGATACGCAGTATTTT. Its protein is CASSRLLTDTQYF.

This chain joins TRBV30 and TRBJ1-1, with D hard to call. Trimming took off 7 bases at V and 6 bases at J, with 9 bases between the two ends. CDR3 length: 10 amino acids. The germline V gene encodes CDR1 GTSNPN and CDR2 SVGIG (reference sequence). CDR3 sequence (DNA): TGTGCCTTTGTCAGGTCTGAAGCTTTCTTT. This translates into CAFVRSEAFF.

The chain links TRBV19 to TRBJ1-5; TRBD1 matches at 7 bases. CDR1 is LNHDA and CDR2 is SQIVND in the germline V gene (reference sequence). The CDR3 contains 16 residues. J gave up 11 bases and V 4 bases, and 17 bases lay outside the gene matches. CDR3 sequence: CASSNARGAEVKAQHF. The CDR3 bases are TGTGCCAGTAGTAACGCCAGGGGGGCGGAAGTTAAAGCCCAGCATTTT.

The genes are TRBV11-2 and TRBJ2-3, with D hard to call. Germline-derived CDR1 and CDR2 are SGHAT and FQNNGV. This CDR3 is 14 amino acids long. V dropped 0 bases and J dropped 6 bases, with 10 bases sitting between them. As DNA, the CDR3 is TGTGCCAGCAGCTTAGACAACGCCCGGGATACGCAGTATTTT. It codes for CASSLDNARDTQYF.

This rearrangement joins TRBV6-2 or TRBV6-3 to TRBJ2-5, with TRBD1 as a possible D gene (6 bases). Germline V gives CDR1 MNHEY, CDR2 SVGEGT. The CDR3 is 15 amino acids. The V and J ends lost 4 bases and 4 bases respectively, with 16 bases between them. For the CDR3, the DNA is TGTGCCAGCAGTTTAGCAACAGGGATGGTAGAGACCCAGTACTTC. Translation gives CASSLATGMVETQYF.

Worth noting for this clone: Other DNA sequences in the sample encode the same CDR3. The chain recombines TRBV7-8 with TRBJ2-1; 11 bases map to TRBD2. V gave up 0 bases and J gave up 4 bases; unmatched junction bases: 2. The CDR3 extends over 16 amino acids. Germline values: CDR1 SGHVS, CDR2 FQNEAQ. The CDR3 sequence: CASSLATSGGYNEQFF. The CDR3 nucleotides are TGTGCCAGCAGCTTAGCAACTAGCGGGGGTTACAATGAGCAGTTCTTC.

This chain links TRBV15 with TRBJ2-1, with D maybe TRBD2 (6 bases). This CDR3 is 19 amino acids long. Trimming took off 0 bases at V and 4 bases at J, with 22 bases between the two ends. The germline CDR1 and CDR2 sequences are LNHNV and YYDKDF (reference sequence). In nucleotides, the CDR3 is TGTGCCACCAGCAGAGATCCGGGAGTGGCTAGCAGTTATTACAATGAGCAGTTCTTC. It is translated as CATSRDPGVASSYYNEQFF. The complete variable domain, with remaining parts taken from reference TRBV15 and TRBJ2-1, reads DAMVIQNPRYQVTQFGKPVTLSCSQTLNHNVMYWYQQKSSQAPKLLFHYYDKDFNNEADTPDNFQSRRPNTSFCFLDIRSPGLGDTAMYLCATSRDPGVASSYYNEQFFGPGTRLTVL.

V is TRBV28 and J is TRBJ2-7; possibly TRBD1 for D (5 bases). The CDR3 is 13 amino acids. The germline gives CDR1 MDHEN, CDR2 SYDVKM. V dropped 7 bases and J dropped 2 bases, with 12 bases sitting between them. The chain's CDR3 is CASKRGRAYEQYF. The CDR3 DNA is TGTGCCAGCAAACGAGGCAGGGCCTACGAGCAGTACTTC.

The gene calls are TRBV5-4 and TRBJ1-5; tentative D call: TRBD1 (5 bases). This CDR3 is built from 15 residues. Trimming took off 4 bases at V and 1 base at J, with 12 bases between the two ends. The germline CDR1 and CDR2 sequences are SGHNT and YYREEE (reference sequence). The CDR3 loop is CASSQGRESNQPQHF. The CDR3 DNA reads TGTGCCAGCAGCCAGGGAAGGGAAAGCAATCAGCCCCAGCATTTT.

This chain connects TRBV7-2 to TRBJ2-1; possible D gene TRBD2, 5 bases. Trimming pared 1 base from V and 0 bases from J, leaving 10 bases between. Germline CDR1 SGHTA, CDR2 FQGNSA. The CDR3 is made up of 16 amino acids. The CDR3 coding sequence is TGTGCCAGCAGCTTAGTGAGCGGAAGCTCCTACAATGAGCAGTTCTTC. Translated: CASSLVSGSSYNEQFF.